These 21 T cell receptor beta chains originate from one sample sequenced in a study of blood T cell repertoires in COVID-19. Only in-frame clones appear in the TCRdb table, and some are missing; sequencing was by immunoSEQ multiplex PCR. This sample has approximately 75,000 clones, with more than 65% found just once. Material: peripheral blood. These TCRs come from a woman in her 50s with acute or convalescent COVID-19.

The chain uses TRBV6-7 and TRBJ2-7; TRBD1 might be the D (6 bases). TRBV6-7 is sorted into the ORF group, with uncertain function. Deletions cut 0 bases from V and 2 bases from J, with 11 bases between. There are 15 residues in the CDR3. The CDR3 nucleotides are TGTGCCAGCAGTTACTCCCGGGACAACACCTACGAGCAGTACTTC. Its translation: CASSYSRDNTYEQYF.

CDR3 sequence reads: CASSPRVGTQYF. CDR3 sequence (DNA): TGTGCCAGCAGCCCCCGGGTGGGGACCCAGTACTTC. This chain connects TRBV12-3 or TRBV12-4 to TRBJ2-5; no reliable D call. V was pared by 6 bases and J by 7 bases, with 12 bases between. This CDR3 is 12 amino acids long.

V is TRBV5-1 and J is TRBJ2-1; a weak D match, TRBD1 (6 bases). The CDR3 covers 15 residues. Between the trimmed V and J ends, which lost 3 bases and 0 bases, there was a span of 10 bases. Germline loops: CDR1 SGHRS, CDR2 YFSETQ. CDR3: CASSWTESSYNEQFF. CDR3 DNA sequence: TGCGCCAGCAGCTGGACAGAGAGCTCCTACAATGAGCAGTTCTTC.

The rearrangement uses TRBV2 and TRBJ1-1; D may be TRBD1 (5 bases). The length of the CDR3 is 14 residues. V was pared by 5 bases and J by 0 bases, with 10 bases between. Germline assignment: CDR1 SNHLY and CDR2 FYNNEI. The CDR3: CASSPQTVNTEAFF. The CDR3 nucleotides are TGTGCCAGCAGTCCCCAGACAGTGAACACTGAAGCTTTCTTT.

This chain uses TRBV7-2 with TRBJ2-7; the D gene is possibly TRBD2 (5 bases). V lost 5 bases, J lost 4 bases, and 15 bases lay in between. Germline-derived CDR1 and CDR2 are SGHTA and FQGNSA. CDR3 length: 14 amino acids. CDR3 nucleotides: TGTGCCAGCAGCCCCTTTTCGGGGAAGTACGAGCAGTACTTC. Protein product: CASSPFSGKYEQYF.

This clone was detected once. The rearrangement joins TRBV15 to TRBJ2-1; 9 nucleotides match TRBD1. V shed 0 bases, J shed 1 base, and the junction held 4 bases outside the gene matches. There are 17 residues in the CDR3. Germline V gene lookup returns CDR1 LNHNV and CDR2 YYDKDF (reference sequence). The CDR3 here is CATSRDGDRASYNEQFF. In nucleotides, the CDR3 is TGTGCCACCAGCAGAGACGGGGACAGGGCGTCCTACAATGAGCAGTTCTTC.

V usage is TRBV5-6 and J usage is TRBJ1-2, with 7 bases fitting TRBD1. J lost 8 bases, V lost 4 bases, and 5 bases had no gene match. The CDR3 sequence is 12 residues long. CDR1 and CDR2 (germline): SGHDT, YYEEEE. CDR3 bases: TGTGCCAGCAGCCTGGACAGGCGGGGCTACACCTTC. It yields the protein CASSLDRRGYTF.

The chain joins TRBV6-6 to TRBJ2-7; TRBD2 matches at 7 bases. The CDR3 totals 16 residues. Germline-derived CDR1 and CDR2 are MNHNY and SVGAGI (reference sequence). The ends lost 3 bases at V and 6 bases at J; junction bases unmatched: 14. DNA for the CDR3: TGTGCCAGCAGTTATGGTGTGGGCGGGAGCCCTCTCGAGCAGTACTTC. This sequence encodes CASSYGVGGSPLEQYF.

This chain links TRBV18 with TRBJ2-1, with TRBD1 matching over 11 bases. Trimming cost V 4 bases and J 6 bases; bases outside gene matches: 5. This CDR3 contains 15 residues. Per germline, CDR1 KGHSH and CDR2 LQKENI. CDR3 sequence: CASSLGTGGINEQFF. The CDR3 DNA sequence: TGTGCCAGCTCACTCGGGACAGGGGGAATCAATGAGCAGTTCTTC. Complete variable domain (other parts from reference TRBV18 and TRBJ2-1): NAGVMQNPRHLVRRRGQEARLRCSPMKGHSHVYWYRQLPEEGLKFMVYLQKENIIDESGMPKERFSAEFPKEGPSILRIQQVVRGDSAAYFCASSLGTGGINEQFFGPGTRLTVL.

V usage is TRBV6-6 and J usage is TRBJ2-7; 9 nucleotides match TRBD1. Germline V CDR1 and CDR2: MNHNY, SVGAGI (reference sequence). V dropped 2 bases and J dropped 6; count of bases not matched to a gene: 8. The CDR3 contains 15 residues. This chain's CDR3 is CASSYRTGAPPEQYF. The CDR3 coding sequence is TGTGCCAGCAGTTACCGGACAGGGGCTCCTCCCGAGCAGTACTTC.

This chain links TRBV11-2 with TRBJ1-1; D gene uncertain. With 5 bases removed from V and 3 bases from J, the gap between germline ends came to 13 bases. There are 14 residues in the CDR3. Germline V gene data show CDR1 as SGHAT and CDR2 as FQNNGV. This CDR3 reads CASSTRPGYTEAFF. As DNA, the CDR3 is TGTGCCAGCAGCACCCGCCCCGGGTACACTGAAGCTTTCTTT.

The chain carries TRBV19 and TRBJ1-4, with TRBD1 matching over 8 bases. Losses at the gene ends were 9 bases for V and 4 bases for J; bases not matched to a gene: 7. This CDR3 spans 14 amino acids. Germline V lookup: CDR1 LNHDA, CDR2 SQIVND (reference sequence). The CDR3 DNA follows: TGTGCCAGCACAACAGGGGGGAATAATGAAAAACTGTTTTTT. Translation gives CASTTGGNNEKLFF.

The chain uses TRBV5-1 and TRBJ2-7; possible D gene TRBD1, 6 bases. Trimming took 3 bases from V and 3 from J, leaving 13 bases between them. The germline V gene encodes CDR1 SGHRS and CDR2 YFSETQ. This CDR3 is built from 14 residues. The CDR3 is CASSSSPGDYEQYF. The DNA of the CDR3 is TGCGCCAGCAGCTCAAGCCCAGGGGACTACGAGCAGTACTTC.

In this sample, this clone turned up a few times. The chain is built from TRBV11-2 and TRBJ2-7; 9 bases map to TRBD1. CDR3 length equals 15 residues. V was clipped by 5 bases and J by 2 bases; unmatched bases: 7. Germline-derived CDR1 and CDR2 are SGHAT and FQNNGV. The CDR3 sequence: CASSDYRGLAYEQYF. As DNA, the CDR3 is TGTGCCAGCAGCGATTACAGGGGGCTAGCCTACGAGCAGTACTTC.

The V and J genes are TRBV3-1 (or the pseudogene TRBV3-2) and TRBJ1-1, with D possibly matching TRBD1 (5 bases). The CDR3 consists of 12 residues. V lost 1 base and J lost 8, with 8 bases in between. Germline V lookup: CDR1 LGHDT, CDR2 YNNKEL (reference sequence). CDR3 sequence: CASSQGAGEAFF. CDR3 sequence (DNA): TGTGCCAGCAGCCAAGGGGCAGGGGAAGCTTTCTTT.

V is TRBV6-5 and J is TRBJ1-6, with D unresolved. The V end lost 2 bases, the J end lost 9 bases, and 8 bases lay between the germline ends. This CDR3 is 13 amino acids long. CDR1 is MNHEY, CDR2 SVGAGI, per germline. Here the CDR3 DNA reads TGTGCCAGCAGTTACCTGGCGGGTTCACCCCTCCACTTT. This encodes CASSYLAGSPLHF.

V usage is TRBV10-3 and J usage is TRBJ1-2; a possible D gene is TRBD1 (6 bases). V was pared by 9 bases and J by 6 bases, with 17 bases between. Germline assignment: CDR1 ENHRY and CDR2 SYGVKD. This CDR3 has 13 amino acids. CDR3 amino acids: CAIGGADKNGYTF. CDR3 in DNA: TGTGCCATTGGGGGCGCGGATAAAAATGGCTACACCTTC.

The V and J genes are TRBV5-1 and TRBJ2-5; TRBD2 matches 8 bases. The trim removed 0 bases at V and 9 bases at J, leaving 13 bases unmatched. The CDR3 has 16 residues. In germline, CDR1 is SGHRS, CDR2 YFSETQ. CDR3 nucleotides: TGCGCCAGCAGCTTGGCCACTAGCGGTCCCGTTGAGGCCCAGTACTTC. Its translation is CASSLATSGPVEAQYF.

This clone came up a few times. The CDR3 sequence: CASSSSTGEVVSGYTF. In DNA, the CDR3 is TGCGCCAGCAGCTCATCCACAGGGGAAGTAGTCAGTGGCTACACCTTC. The chain carries TRBV5-1 and TRBJ1-2, with TRBD1 identical over 7 bases. The junction had 15 bases not matched to a gene; V was cut back by 3 bases and J by 7 bases. Germline-derived CDR1 and CDR2 are SGHRS and YFSETQ. This CDR3 is 16 amino acids long.

The gene calls are TRBV7-3 and TRBJ1-5; no definite D call. CDR1 and CDR2 (germline): SGHTA, FQGTGA. The CDR3 contains 19 residues. V was trimmed by 2 bases and J by 0 bases, leaving 20 bases between them. CDR3 nucleotides: TGTGCCAGCAGCTTATCCGGTCGACAACGAAATTATAGCAATCAGCCCCAGCATTTT. It specifies CASSLSGRQRNYSNQPQHF.

V and J are TRBV19 and TRBJ2-2; no definite D call. Germline V gene sequence: CDR1 LNHDA, CDR2 SQIVND (reference sequence). The CDR3 covers 12 residues. V was clipped by 11 bases and J by 8 bases, with 15 bases between them. The CDR3 bases are TGTGCCTCAGACCGGGTTGGTGGGGAGCTGTTTTTT. Its translation: CASDRVGGELFF. The variable domain in full, completed from reference TRBV19 and TRBJ2-2, reads DGGITQSPKYLFRKEGQNVTLSCEQNLNHDAMYWYRQDPGQGLRLIYYSQIVNDFQKGDIAEGYSVSREKKESFPLTVTSAQKNPTAFYLCASDRVGGELFFGEGSRLTVL.